Listed below are T cell receptor beta chains from one sample, sequenced in a study of T cell responses to AZD1222 COVID-19 vaccine. Data came from immunoSEQ multiplex PCR; TCRdb stores just in-frame clones and leaves some out. This table has 100,000 or so clones, around nine tenths appearing once. Sequences were derived from peripheral blood, sampled on day 0 of AZD1222 vaccination. Receptor source: an adult in good health. Both conserved end residues are part of each CDR3. The order of the fields is D gene, clone size, J gene, V gene, CDR3 DNA, CDR3 protein. D genes are given only for firm matches. Part of the rows lack a size; the others show once, few, many or a class for expanded clones.

>NA|NA|TRBJ2-2|TRBV9
TGTGCCAGCAGCGTAGATGGCAGAGGGACCGGGGAGCTGTTTTTT
CASSVDGRGTGELFF
>TRBD1|once|TRBJ1-2|TRBV28
TGTGCCAGCAGCCCATCAACAGGGGGCTACTCTAACTATGGCTACACCTTC
CASSPSTGGYSNYGYTF
>TRBD2|NA|TRBJ2-1|TRBV3-1/TRBV3-2
TGTGCCAGCAGCCTCCACATTCGACCCGGGGGGGCTGAGCAGTTCTTC
CASSLHIRPGGAEQFF
>NA|NA|TRBJ2-7|TRBV9
TGTGCCAGCAGCGTAGCTCTAGGGGAGCAGTACTTC
CASSVALGEQYF
>NA|NA|TRBJ2-4|TRBV3-1/TRBV3-2
TGTGCCAGCAGCCAGGGGATAGCCAAAAACATTCAGTACTTC
CASSQGIAKNIQYF
>NA|NA|TRBJ1-2|TRBV27
TGTGCCAGCAGTGTTACAGGGCTCTCGAACTATGGCTACACCTTC
CASSVTGLSNYGYTF
>NA|NA|TRBJ1-3|TRBV6-6
TGTGCCAGCAGTCCCGGGACACCTGATGGAAACACCATATATTTT
CASSPGTPDGNTIYF
>NA|NA|TRBJ1-1|TRBV3-1/TRBV3-2
TGTGCCAGCAGCCAAGGTGCTCAGGGGATGAACACTGAAGCTTTCTTT
CASSQGAQGMNTEAFF
>NA|NA|TRBJ2-1|TRBV5-1
TGCGCCAGCAGCTGGGGCAGCTCCTACAATGAGCAGTTCTTC
CASSWGSSYNEQFF
>TRBD1|few|TRBJ2-2|TRBV6-2/TRBV6-3
TGTGCCAGCAGTTACCTTCTGACAGGGCGGTACACCGGGGAGCTGTTTTTT
CASSYLLTGRYTGELFF
>TRBD1|NA|TRBJ2-1|TRBV18
TGTGCCAGCGCGACCGGACAGGGAGGTCTCTTTGAGCAGTTCTTC
CASATGQGGLFEQFF
>TRBD1|NA|TRBJ2-1|TRBV14
TGTGCCAGCAGCGTGGGACAGGGGGGACAAAATGAGCAGTTCTTC
CASSVGQGGQNEQFF
>TRBD1|NA|TRBJ1-5|TRBV6-5
TGTGCCAGCAGTTCATCAGGGACAGATCAGCCCCAGCATTTT
CASSSSGTDQPQHF
>NA|NA|TRBJ2-2|TRBV19
TGTGCCAGTAATCCGGGGCCGGACACCGGGGAGCTGTTTTTT
CASNPGPDTGELFF
>NA|NA|TRBJ1-6|TRBV7-2
TGTGCCAGCAGACCTGCCCCAACAGGGAATTCACCCCTCCACTTT
CASRPAPTGNSPLHF
>NA|NA|TRBJ1-1|TRBV5-4
TGTGCCAGCAGTTTTTTGCGTGGGAACTATATGAACACTGAAGCTTTCTTT
CASSFLRGNYMNTEAFF
>NA|NA|TRBJ2-2|TRBV6-1
TGTGCCAGCAGTGAATTTATTGGGGTCGGGGAGCTGTTTTTT
CASSEFIGVGELFF
>NA|NA|TRBJ2-5|TRBV3-1/TRBV3-2
TGTGCCAGCAGCCAAGCCGGGTTGGAGACCCAGTACTTC
CASSQAGLETQYF
>NA|NA|TRBJ2-3|TRBV11-3
TGTGCCAGCAGCCGCGGAAGCACAGATACGCAGTATTTT
CASSRGSTDTQYF
>NA|NA|TRBJ1-4|TRBV5-1
TGCGCCAGCAGCTTGTTTACCAGGACTAATGAAAAACTGTTTTTT
CASSLFTRTNEKLFF
>TRBD2|NA|TRBJ2-1|TRBV28
TGTGCCCTCTCGTCGGCTAGCGGCCAAGGGGAGCAGTTCTTC
CALSSASGQGEQFF
>TRBD2|NA|TRBJ2-5|TRBV5-1
TGCGCCAGCAGCTTTAGCGGGGGCGAGGGGGAGACCCAGTACTTC
CASSFSGGEGETQYF
>NA|NA|TRBJ2-7|TRBV7-2
TGTGCCAGCAGCTTAGGGCTCGGCCCGGGCTACGAGCAGTACTTC
CASSLGLGPGYEQYF
>NA|many|TRBJ2-5|TRBV7-9
TGTGCCAGCAGCTACCCCCGGACGTACCAAGAGACCCAGTACTTC
CASSYPRTYQETQYF